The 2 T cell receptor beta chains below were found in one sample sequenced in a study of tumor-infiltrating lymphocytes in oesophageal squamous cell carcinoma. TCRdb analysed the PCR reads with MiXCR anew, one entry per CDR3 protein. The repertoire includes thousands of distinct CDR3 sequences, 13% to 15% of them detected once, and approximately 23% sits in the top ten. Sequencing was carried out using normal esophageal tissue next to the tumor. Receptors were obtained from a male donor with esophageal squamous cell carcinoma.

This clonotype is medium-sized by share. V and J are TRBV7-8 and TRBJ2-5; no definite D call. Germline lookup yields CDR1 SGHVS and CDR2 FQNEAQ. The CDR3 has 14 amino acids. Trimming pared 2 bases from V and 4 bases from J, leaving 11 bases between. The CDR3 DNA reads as TGTGCCAGCAGCTTATTAGACCCCTCAGAGACCCAGTACTTC. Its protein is CASSLLDPSETQYF.

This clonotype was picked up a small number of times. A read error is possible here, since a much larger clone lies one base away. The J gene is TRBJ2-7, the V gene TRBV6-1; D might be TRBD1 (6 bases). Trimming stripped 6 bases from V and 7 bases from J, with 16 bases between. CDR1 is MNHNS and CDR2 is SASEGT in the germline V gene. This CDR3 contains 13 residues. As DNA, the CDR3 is TGTGCCAGCAGCCGTGACAGGTCTAATGAGCAGTACTTC. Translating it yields CASSRDRSNEQYF.